These 14 T cell receptor beta chains came from one sample sequenced in a study of blood T cell repertoires in COVID-19. TCRdb's table, derived via immunoSEQ multiplex PCR, lists solely in-frame clones and lacks some. The sample holds a few hundred thousand clones, 65% to 85% seen once. Sequenced: peripheral blood. These receptors all come from a human donor in a cohort sampled during active COVID-19.

This chain connects TRBV3-1 (or the pseudogene TRBV3-2) to TRBJ2-3; the match to TRBD1 covers 7 bases. The CDR3 is made up of 15 amino acids. V trimming: 5 bases; J trimming: 7 bases; junction bases outside the gene matches: 12. Germline V gene data show CDR1 as LGHDT and CDR2 as YNNKEL (reference sequence). The CDR3 protein is CASSFRGQLSNTQYF. In nucleotides, the CDR3 is TGTGCCAGCAGCTTCCGGGGACAGCTATCAAATACGCAGTATTTT.

The chain has TRBV5-1 and TRBJ2-3; 7 bases line up with TRBD2. Germline V lookup: CDR1 SGHRS, CDR2 YFSETQ. The CDR3 has 14 residues. V lost 2 bases to trimming and J lost 4 bases; unmatched junction nucleotides: 4. CDR3 in amino acids: CASSFVGGSDTQYF. The DNA for the CDR3 is TGCGCCAGCAGCTTTGTGGGGGGGTCAGATACGCAGTATTTT.

The chain employs TRBV7-6 and TRBJ2-1; 9 nucleotides match TRBD1. The length of the CDR3 is 17 residues. Germline loops: CDR1 SGHVS, CDR2 FNYEAQ. With 5 bases clipped from V and 4 bases from J, the junction kept 12 bases outside the gene matches. CDR3 sequence reads: CASSPASGTGTYNEQFF. CDR3 sequence (DNA): TGTGCCAGCAGCCCCGCATCCGGGACAGGGACTTACAATGAGCAGTTCTTC.

This chain links TRBV28 with TRBJ1-2; D is undetermined. Germline V gives CDR1 MDHEN, CDR2 SYDVKM. The V gene lost 7 bases and the J gene lost 4 bases, with 16 bases spanning the gap. This CDR3 is built from 14 residues. The CDR3 DNA is TGTGCCAGCACGGCCTCTGCGGATCTCTATGGCTACACCTTC. Encoded protein: CASTASADLYGYTF.

The chain carries TRBV9 and TRBJ1-3, with 9 bases that match TRBD1. Trimming took 2 bases from V and 2 from J; bases not matched to a gene: 5. Germline assignment: CDR1 SGDLS and CDR2 YYNGEE. CDR3 length equals 16 residues. CDR3 sequence: CASSVLDRGPGNTIYF. In nucleotides, the CDR3 is TGTGCCAGCAGCGTCCTGGACAGGGGACCTGGAAACACCATATATTTT. Full variable domain (rest looked up from reference TRBV9 and TRBJ1-3): DSGVTQTPKHLITATGQRVTLRCSPRSGDLSVYWYQQSLDQGLQFLIQYYNGEERAKGNILERFSAQQFPDLHSELNLSSLELGDSALYFCASSVLDRGPGNTIYFGEGSWLTVV.

This CDR3 is CSVLGGQGENGYTF. The DNA for the CDR3 is TGCAGCGTCTTAGGGGGACAGGGAGAGAATGGCTACACCTTC. This chain links TRBV29-1 with TRBJ1-2; 9 nucleotides line up with TRBD1. CDR1 is SQVTM and CDR2 is ANQGSEA in the germline V gene. The length of the CDR3 is 14 residues. V was pared by 6 bases and J by 6 bases, with 11 bases of the junction left unmatched. Supplemented by reference TRBV29-1 and TRBJ1-2, the full variable domain reads SAVISQKPSRDICQRGTSLTIQCQVDSQVTMMFWYRQQPGQSLTLIATANQGSEATYESGFVIDKFPISRPNLTFSTLTVSNMSPEDSSIYLCSVLGGQGENGYTFGSGTRLTVV.

The table lists this clone with a count of one. The chain is built from TRBV18 and TRBJ2-7; D might be TRBD1 (6 bases). CDR1 and CDR2 (germline): KGHSH, LQKENI. The CDR3 spans 15 residues. V shed 0 bases and J shed 0 bases, with 9 bases lying between them. Written as DNA, the CDR3 is TGTGCCAGCTCACCACCTTCAGGGGCCTCCTACGAGCAGTACTTC. The encoded protein is CASSPPSGASYEQYF.

This sequence joins TRBV28 and TRBJ2-3; no definite D call. The V end lost 2 bases, the J end lost 2 bases, and 14 bases lay between the germline ends. The CDR3 has 16 residues. CDR1 and CDR2 (germline): MDHEN, SYDVKM. In DNA form, the CDR3 reads TGTGCCAGCAGTTTAGTGGGCCCAAGCCTCACAGATACGCAGTATTTT. Amino acid sequence: CASSLVGPSLTDTQYF.

The chain recombines TRBV19 with TRBJ2-1; 7 bases line up with TRBD1. The CDR3 spans 16 residues. Germline V gene sequence: CDR1 LNHDA, CDR2 SQIVND (reference sequence). V trimming: 6 bases; J trimming: 0 bases; junction bases outside the gene matches: 8. The CDR3 nucleotides are TGTGCCAGTAGGCCAAGGGGGCTGGGCTCCTACAATGAGCAGTTCTTC. It codes for CASRPRGLGSYNEQFF.

This chain uses TRBV7-9 with TRBJ1-1; 7 nucleotides line up with TRBD1. Germline CDR1 is SEHNR and CDR2 is FQNEAQ (reference sequence). The CDR3 spans 14 residues. The V and J ends lost 4 bases and 2 bases, in that order; junction bases with no gene match: 4. For the CDR3, the DNA is TGTGCCAGCAGCTCATGGACAGGTAACACTGAAGCTTTCTTT. This translates into CASSSWTGNTEAFF.

V and J are TRBV4-2 and TRBJ2-2; 9 bases line up with TRBD2. CDR3 length: 18 residues. CDR1 is LGHNA and CDR2 is YNFKEQ in the germline V gene. The J segment lost 2 bases and the V segment lost 0 bases, leaving 7 bases of the junction unmatched. The CDR3: CASSQDPAGGPNTGELFF. CDR3 sequence (DNA): TGTGCCAGCAGCCAAGATCCAGCGGGGGGCCCAAACACCGGGGAGCTGTTTTTT.

The gene calls are TRBV7-2 and TRBJ2-7; 8 bases are shared with TRBD1. Germline CDR1 and CDR2: SGHTA and FQGNSA. V was clipped by 1 base and J by 3 bases; unmatched bases: 2. The length of the CDR3 is 14 residues. The DNA of the CDR3 is TGTGCCAGCAGCTTAGTCGGACAGGGCTACGAGCAGTACTTC. Protein sequence: CASSLVGQGYEQYF.

The CDR3 loop reads CAIIPSGRYNEQFF. CDR3 bases: TGTGCCATCATACCTAGCGGGAGGTACAATGAGCAGTTCTTC. V and J are TRBV10-3 and TRBJ2-1, with 11 bases identical to TRBD2. The CDR3 contains 14 residues. The V gene end was trimmed by 7 bases and the J gene end by 4 bases; junction bases not matched to a gene: 3. Germline CDR1 reads ENHRY; CDR2 reads SYGVKD.

The chain uses TRBV15 and TRBJ2-5; 10 bases agree with TRBD1. Germline V gene data show CDR1 as LNHNV and CDR2 as YYDKDF (reference sequence). The V gene end was trimmed by 0 bases and the J gene end by 4 bases; junction bases not matched to a gene: 2. The CDR3 covers 15 residues. CDR3 DNA: TGTGCCACCAGCAGAGACCGGGACAGGGGAGAGACCCAGTACTTC. It translates to CATSRDRDRGETQYF.